Below are 28 T cell receptor beta chains sequenced from a single sample in a study of cytomegalovirus exposure and HLA in healthy donors. Primers included in the PCR were 60 Vbeta and 13 Jbeta primers. Data came from immunoSEQ multiplex PCR; TCRdb stores just in-frame clones and leaves some out. The specimen's table records approximately 80,000 clones. The material sequenced was PBMCs. The receptor source for this set is a man aged 18 to 35 in good health and CMV-seropositive.

This chain uses TRBV7-8 with TRBJ1-1; D is perhaps TRBD1 (6 bases). The CDR3 contains 17 residues. Germline-derived CDR1 and CDR2 are SGHVS and FQNEAQ. V lost 5 bases, J lost 8 bases, and 27 bases lay in between. The CDR3 loop is CASSTDRPNRDRVEAFF. DNA for the CDR3: TGTGCCAGCAGCACCGATAGGCCGAACAGGGATAGGGTAGAAGCTTTCTTT.

The rearrangement links TRBV5-6 to TRBJ1-5, with D possibly matching TRBD1 (5 bases). CDR1 and CDR2 (germline): SGHDT, YYEEEE. The V end lost 1 base, the J end lost 6 bases, and 5 bases lay between the germline ends. The CDR3 contains 12 residues. The CDR3 sequence is CASSLRGQPQHF. CDR3 bases: TGTGCCAGCAGCTTGAGGGGTCAGCCCCAGCATTTT. The full variable domain, its missing parts supplied by reference TRBV5-6 and TRBJ1-5, is DAGVTQSPTHLIKTRGQQVTLRCSPKSGHDTVSWYQQALGQGPQFIFQYYEEEERQRGNFPDRFSGHQFPNYSSELNVNALLLGDSALYLCASSLRGQPQHFGDGTRLSIL.

This rearrangement joins TRBV27 to TRBJ1-5; 9 bases align to TRBD1. Germline-derived CDR1 and CDR2 are MNHEY and SMNVEV (reference sequence). The CDR3 runs 14 residues. The V segment lost 5 bases and the J segment 4 bases; nucleotides outside the gene matches: 3. The CDR3 nucleotides are TGTGCCAGCAGTACGACAGGGGGGAATCAGCCCCAGCATTTT. Translation: CASSTTGGNQPQHF.

The CDR3 protein is CASSLSGGESYNEQFF. Here the CDR3 DNA reads TGTGCCAGCAGCTTAAGTGGGGGGGAATCCTACAATGAGCAGTTCTTC. The chain employs TRBV7-3 and TRBJ2-1; 7 bases fit TRBD2. The CDR3 spans 16 residues. V was pared by 1 base and J by 1 base, with 4 bases of the junction left unmatched. Per the germline V gene, CDR1 is SGHTA and CDR2 is FQGTGA.

This chain uses TRBV7-9 with TRBJ1-1; 7 nucleotides agree with TRBD1. V trimming: 5 bases; J trimming: 2 bases; junction bases outside the gene matches: 5. The CDR3 is made up of 14 amino acids. The germline V gene encodes CDR1 SEHNR and CDR2 FQNEAQ (reference sequence). The CDR3 protein is CASSAQGGNTEAFF. CDR3 coding DNA: TGTGCCAGCAGCGCCCAGGGGGGCAACACTGAAGCTTTCTTT.

The chain has TRBV5-4 and TRBJ2-5; 7 bases line up with TRBD2. The J call could be wrong; TRBJ2-7 is a better fit for the DNA end. Germline-derived CDR1 and CDR2 are SGHNT and YYREEE (reference sequence). This CDR3 spans 13 amino acids. In nucleotides, the CDR3 is TGTGCCAGCACCTTCGCGGGAGAGTACGAGCAGTACTTC. The encoded protein is CASTFAGEYEQYF.

The chain combines TRBV6-1 with TRBJ1-4; TRBD1 is a possible D gene (5 bases). Trimming cost V 0 bases and J 7 bases, with 15 bases left between them. Germline V lookup: CDR1 MNHNS, CDR2 SASEGT. This CDR3 has 16 amino acids. The CDR3 coding sequence is TGTGCCAGCAGTGAAGCGCTCGGGGGAGGGAGTGAAAAACTGTTTTTT. Its translation: CASSEALGGGSEKLFF.

The chain couples TRBV29-1 to TRBJ1-1; D might be TRBD1 (6 bases). Trimming removed 7 bases from V and 0 bases from J, with 9 bases in between. The CDR3 is made up of 12 amino acids. Germline V gene lookup returns CDR1 SQVTM and CDR2 ANQGSEA. CDR3 protein: CSGQEMNTEAFF. DNA of the CDR3: TGCAGCGGACAGGAGATGAACACTGAAGCTTTCTTT.

The chain carries TRBV20-1 and TRBJ2-7; a possible D gene is TRBD2 (6 bases). V gave up 7 bases and J gave up 0 bases, with 7 bases separating them. This CDR3 is built from 11 residues. CDR1 and CDR2 (germline): DFQATT, SNEGSKA (reference sequence). The CDR3 DNA reads as TGCAGTGTCGGGAGCTCCTACGAGCAGTACTTC. Its translation is CSVGSSYEQYF.

The chain is built from TRBV2 and TRBJ1-6, with D tentatively TRBD1 (6 bases). Between the trimmed V and J ends, which lost 5 bases and 6 bases, there was a span of 14 bases. The germline V gene has CDR1 SNHLY and CDR2 FYNNEI. This CDR3 spans 15 amino acids. The CDR3 sequence: CASSRLLGGNSPLHF. The CDR3 DNA sequence: TGTGCCAGCAGTCGCTTACTAGGGGGTAATTCACCCCTCCACTTT. The full variable domain, in which reference TRBV2 and TRBJ1-6 provide the parts outside the CDR3, is EPEVTQTPSHQVTQMGQEVILRCVPISNHLYFYWYRQILGQKVEFLVSFYNNEISEKSEIFDDQFSVERPDGSNFTLKIRSTKLEDSAMYFCASSRLLGGNSPLHFGNGTRLTVT.

The chain uses TRBV5-8 and TRBJ2-3, with 9 nucleotides matching TRBD2. Germline V lookup: CDR1 SGHTS, CDR2 YDEGEE. The trim removed 2 bases at V and 6 bases at J, leaving 7 bases unmatched. The length of the CDR3 is 15 residues. For the CDR3, the DNA is TGTGCCAGCAGCTTCCCAGCGGGAGGAAGGGATACGCAGTATTTT. This encodes CASSFPAGGRDTQYF.

The chain carries TRBV7-9 and TRBJ2-2; 11 bases fit TRBD1. The CDR3 contains 15 residues. Trimming removed 4 bases from V and 7 bases from J; junction bases left unmatched: 5. The germline V gene encodes CDR1 SEHNR and CDR2 FQNEAQ (reference sequence). The CDR3 coding sequence is TGTGCCAGCAGCTCGGGACAGGGGGTCATCGGGGAGCTGTTTTTT. Protein product: CASSSGQGVIGELFF.

Turning to this clone: Its ends do not fully match the called genes, so a read error is possible. This chain links TRBV29-1 with TRBJ1-1; possibly TRBD1 for D (5 bases). The CDR3 is 11 amino acids. Germline lookup yields CDR1 SQVTM and CDR2 ANQGSEA. Here the CDR3 reads CSVEDIRGPLF. CDR3 nucleotide sequence: TGCAGCGTTGAAGACATTAGGGGTCCCCTCTTT.

This sequence joins TRBV15 and TRBJ2-1; TRBD2 agrees at 11 bases. This CDR3 comprises 16 residues. Germline CDR1 LNHNV, CDR2 YYDKDF (reference sequence). V dropped 5 bases and J dropped 5; count of bases not matched to a gene: 8. CDR3 sequence (DNA): TGTGCCACCAGCTTGACTAGCGGGAATCTCCACAATGAGCAGTTCTTC. Amino acid sequence: CATSLTSGNLHNEQFF.

The chain has TRBV10-3 and TRBJ1-3; 8 positions agree with TRBD1. V gave up 6 bases and J gave up 1 base; unmatched junction bases: 5. CDR3 size: 15 residues. The germline gives CDR1 ENHRY, CDR2 SYGVKD. The CDR3 region has the DNA TGTGCCATCAGGGGGACAGGCTCTTCTGGAAACACCATATATTTT. Translating it yields CAIRGTGSSGNTIYF.

The chain has TRBV19 and TRBJ1-1; no clear D. Trimming cost V 2 bases and J 5 bases, with 9 bases left between them. This CDR3 has 13 residues. Per the germline V gene, CDR1 is LNHDA and CDR2 is SQIVND (reference sequence). Here the CDR3 DNA reads TGTGCCAGTAGTATACCTGAGAAGACTGAAGCTTTCTTT. Its protein product is CASSIPEKTEAFF.

The chain carries TRBV28 and TRBJ2-5, with D possibly TRBD2 on 6 matching bases. This CDR3 comprises 16 residues. Between the trimmed V and J ends, which lost 6 bases and 2 bases, there was a span of 19 bases. Germline V lookup: CDR1 MDHEN, CDR2 SYDVKM. The CDR3 DNA follows: TGTGCCAGCAGCCTGTGGGGTAGCGGAGATCAAGAGACCCAGTACTTC. It translates to CASSLWGSGDQETQYF.

DNA of the CDR3: TGTGCCAGCGCCCTCCTCCGGGTGGGAGGACCCACCTACGAGCAGTACTTC. This gives the protein CASALLRVGGPTYEQYF. The genes are TRBV28 and TRBJ2-7; a weak D match, TRBD2 (6 bases). The CDR3 is 17 residues long. V lost 8 bases and J lost 2, with 25 bases in between. Germline CDR1 and CDR2: MDHEN and SYDVKM.

The rearrangement links TRBV4-2 to TRBJ1-1, with D unclear. Per germline, CDR1 LGHNA and CDR2 YNFKEQ. V was cut by 1 base and J by 0 bases, with 12 bases left in between. CDR3 length: 16 amino acids. The CDR3 sequence is CASSQVAGGMNTEAFF. As DNA, the CDR3 is TGTGCCAGCAGCCAAGTGGCAGGTGGCATGAACACTGAAGCTTTCTTT.

V gene TRBV5-1 combines with J gene TRBJ2-3, with 10 bases lining up with TRBD1. Germline trimming cut 4 bases from V and 6 bases from J; bases unmatched to any gene: 2. Germline lookup yields CDR1 SGHRS and CDR2 YFSETQ. The CDR3 has 13 amino acids. CDR3 in DNA: TGCGCCAGCAGCATGGGACAGGGGGATACGCAGTATTTT. Amino acid sequence: CASSMGQGDTQYF.

This chain uses TRBV6-1 with TRBJ2-3; 9 bases fit TRBD2. J gave up 0 bases and V 2 bases, and 6 bases lay outside the gene matches. There are 17 residues in the CDR3. CDR1 is MNHNS and CDR2 is SASEGT in the germline V gene. CDR3 DNA: TGTGCCAGCAGTGAAAGGGGTAGCGGGGGTAGCACAGATACGCAGTATTTT. Its translation is CASSERGSGGSTDTQYF.

The chain is built from TRBV28 and TRBJ2-3, with D possibly TRBD2 on 6 matching bases. The CDR3 loop spans 16 amino acids. Germline assignment: CDR1 MDHEN and CDR2 SYDVKM. Trimming stripped 4 bases from V and 4 bases from J, with 18 bases between. Written as DNA, the CDR3 is TGTGCCAGCAGTTCCGGTCGGGGGTTGTTTGCAGATACGCAGTATTTT. This translates into CASSSGRGLFADTQYF.

Here the CDR3 DNA reads TGCGCCAGCAGTTCCGGACTAGCGGGGACCACAGATACGCAGTATTTT. This translates into CASSSGLAGTTDTQYF. The V and J genes are TRBV5-1 and TRBJ2-3; 12 nucleotides agree with TRBD2. V trimming: 5 bases; J trimming: 2 bases; junction bases outside the gene matches: 6. Germline V gene data show CDR1 as SGHRS and CDR2 as YFSETQ. This CDR3 region has 16 residues.

The J gene is TRBJ1-2, the V gene TRBV13; D gene unclear. The V gene's germline CDR1 is PRHDT and CDR2 FYEKMQ (reference sequence). CDR3 length: 14 amino acids. Trimming removed 0 bases from V and 6 bases from J, with 11 bases in between. The CDR3 DNA is TGTGCCAGCAGCTTAGGCCGTTCCGGGGATGGCTACACCTTC. Its protein is CASSLGRSGDGYTF.

The chain is built from TRBV11-2 and TRBJ2-2; 8 positions match TRBD1. The V segment lost 3 bases and the J segment 1 base; nucleotides outside the gene matches: 4. The CDR3 covers 16 residues. Germline V gene sequence: CDR1 SGHAT, CDR2 FQNNGV. The CDR3 bases are TGTGCCAGCAGCTTCGGGACAGGCCGGAACACCGGGGAGCTGTTTTTT. Protein product: CASSFGTGRNTGELFF.

V usage is TRBV15 and J usage is TRBJ2-7, with 9 nucleotides matching TRBD2. Germline V gene sequence: CDR1 LNHNV, CDR2 YYDKDF (reference sequence). The V gene end was trimmed by 5 bases and the J gene end by 3 bases; junction bases not matched to a gene: 17. The CDR3 contains 18 residues. CDR3 sequence reads: CATSSAGGRSPLLYEQYF. Here the CDR3 DNA reads TGTGCCACCAGCTCGGCGGGGGGGAGGTCCCCTCTCCTCTACGAGCAGTACTTC.

A note on this clone: A junction end diverges from the germline sequence, so it may reflect a read error. This rearrangement joins TRBV5-5 to TRBJ2-4, with D perhaps TRBD1 (5 bases). Germline CDR1 and CDR2: SGHKS and YYEKEE (reference sequence). CDR3 length: 12 residues. The CDR3 sequence is CASSAPAGEGDF. In nucleotides, the CDR3 is TGTGCCAGCTCCGCGCCCGCTGGCGAAGGGGACTTC.

The genes are TRBV11-3 and TRBJ2-3, with D maybe TRBD2 (7 bases). Trimming removed 5 bases from V and 1 base from J, with 19 bases in between. This CDR3 region has 17 residues. Germline V gene data show CDR1 as SGHNT and CDR2 as YENEEA. This chain's CDR3 is CASSPYRGASGTDTQYF. CDR3 coding DNA: TGTGCCAGCAGCCCATATCGGGGGGCCAGTGGCACAGATACGCAGTATTTT. The entire variable domain, with the rest obtained from reference TRBV11-3 and TRBJ2-3, is as follows: EAGVVQSPRYKIIEKKQPVAFWCNPISGHNTLYWYLQNLGQGPELLIRYENEEAVDDSQLPKDRFSAERLKGVDSTLKIQPAELGDSAVYLCASSPYRGASGTDTQYFGPGTRLTVL.